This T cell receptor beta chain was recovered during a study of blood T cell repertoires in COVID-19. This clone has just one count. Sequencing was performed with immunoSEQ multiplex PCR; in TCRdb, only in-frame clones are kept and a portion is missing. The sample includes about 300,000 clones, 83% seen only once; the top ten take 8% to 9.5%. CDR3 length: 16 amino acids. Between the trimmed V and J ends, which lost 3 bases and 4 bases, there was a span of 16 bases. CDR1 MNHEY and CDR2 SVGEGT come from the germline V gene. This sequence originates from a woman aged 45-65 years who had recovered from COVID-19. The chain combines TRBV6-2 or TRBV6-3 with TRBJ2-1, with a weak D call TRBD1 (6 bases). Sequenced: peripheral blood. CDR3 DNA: TGTGCCAGCAGTTATACAGAGGGGGACCCTTACAATGAGCAGTTCTTC. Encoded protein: CASSYTEGDPYNEQFF.